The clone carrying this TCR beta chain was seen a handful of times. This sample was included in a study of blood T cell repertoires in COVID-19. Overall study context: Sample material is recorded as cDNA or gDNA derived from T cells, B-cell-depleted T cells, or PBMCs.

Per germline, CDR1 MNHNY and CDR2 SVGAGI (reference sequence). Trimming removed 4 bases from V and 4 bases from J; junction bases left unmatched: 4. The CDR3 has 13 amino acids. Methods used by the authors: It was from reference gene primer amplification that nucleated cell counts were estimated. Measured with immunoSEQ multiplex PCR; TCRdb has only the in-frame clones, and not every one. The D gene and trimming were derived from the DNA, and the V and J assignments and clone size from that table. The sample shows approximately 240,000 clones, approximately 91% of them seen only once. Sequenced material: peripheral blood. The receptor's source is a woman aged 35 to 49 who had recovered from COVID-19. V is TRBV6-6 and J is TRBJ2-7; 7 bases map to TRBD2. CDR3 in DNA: TGTGCCAGCAGTTCCAGCGGGAAATACGAGCAGTACTTC. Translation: CASSSSGKYEQYF.